This paragraph covers one TCR beta chain sequence. Its antigen is not identified. At a deep level, the assay was run. Data came from immunoSEQ multiplex PCR; TCRdb stores just in-frame clones and leaves some out. This sample has some 2,000,000 clones, with 95% found just once. This sample is drawn from a study of shared clonotypes between healthy human individuals. The CDR3 is made up of 15 amino acids. The germline V gene encodes CDR1 MGHDK and CDR2 SYGVNS. With 4 bases clipped from V and 2 bases from J, the junction kept 7 bases outside the gene matches. Points from the study as a whole: Shared clonotypes across all four donors exceeded non-shared ones in generation probability.

Each donor was a Caucasian adult residing in Nashville, Tennessee. Sequencing was done on a sample of naive CD4+ T cells sorted from blood. Stated subset: CD45RA+ positively selected. The receptor comes from a young man in good health. The chain employs TRBV25-1 and TRBJ1-2; 7 bases map to TRBD1. For the CDR3, the DNA is TGTGCCAGCAGTGTACAGGGGCCCTTAAACTATGGCTACACCTTC. Its translation: CASSVQGPLNYGYTF.